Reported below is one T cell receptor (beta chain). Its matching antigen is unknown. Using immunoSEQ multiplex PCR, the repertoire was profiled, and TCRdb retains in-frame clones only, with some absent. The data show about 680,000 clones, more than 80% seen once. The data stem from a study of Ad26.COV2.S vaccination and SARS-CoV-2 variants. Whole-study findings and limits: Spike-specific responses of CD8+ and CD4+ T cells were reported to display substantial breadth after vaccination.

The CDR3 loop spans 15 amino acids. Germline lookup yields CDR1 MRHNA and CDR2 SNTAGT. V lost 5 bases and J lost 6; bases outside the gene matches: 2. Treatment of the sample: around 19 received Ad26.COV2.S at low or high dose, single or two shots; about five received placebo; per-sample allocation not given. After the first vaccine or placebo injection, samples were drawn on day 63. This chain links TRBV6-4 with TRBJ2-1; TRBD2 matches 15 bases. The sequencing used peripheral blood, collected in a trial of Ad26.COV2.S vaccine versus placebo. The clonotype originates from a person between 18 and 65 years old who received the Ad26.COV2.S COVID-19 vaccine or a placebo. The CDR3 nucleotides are TGTGCCAGCAGTAGGACTAGCGGGAGGGTCAATGAGCAGTTCTTC. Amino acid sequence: CASSRTSGRVNEQFF.